These T cell receptor beta chains were read from a single sample in a study of T cells in Graves' hyperthyroidism and ophthalmopathy. In TCRdb, the multiplex PCR reads were re-called with MiXCR into one record per CDR3 protein. The data contain hundreds of thousands of distinct CDR3 sequences, roughly 16% of them singletons. Material: blood. The source of these receptors is a woman aged 30 to 39 with Graves' hyperthyroidism. The CDR3 runs from the conserved cysteine through the conserved F or W. D genes are given only for firm matches. The size field is filled for only some rows; it gives once, few, many or a size class.

>TRBJ2-7|many|TRBD2|TRBV11-2
CASSLVLAGAPLSEQYF
TGTGCCAGCAGCTTAGTTCTAGCGGGAGCGCCTCTCTCCGAGCAGTACTTC
>TRBJ2-2|NA|TRBD1|TRBV25-1
CASSETGQGAGKLFF
TGTGCCAGCAGTGAGACGGGACAGGGGGCGGGGAAACTGTTTTTT
>TRBJ2-1|many|TRBD1|TRBV6-1
CASFVSRGFENEQFF
TGTGCCAGCTTTGTTAGCAGGGGGTTTGAGAATGAGCAGTTCTTC
>TRBJ2-1|many|TRBD2|TRBV27
CASSSRLGLAGVGEQFF
TGTGCCAGCAGTTCGAGACTAGGACTAGCGGGAGTCGGAGAGCAGTTCTTC
>TRBJ2-3|many|NA|TRBV27
CASSLETPDTQYF
TGTGCCAGCAGCTTAGAAACTCCGGATACGCAGTATTTT
>TRBJ2-7|many|TRBD2|TRBV6-1
CASSSGGSRHYEQYF
TGTGCCAGCAGTTCGGGGGGGTCGCGCCACTACGAGCAGTACTTC
>TRBJ2-7|many|NA|TRBV28
CASQGGPSTPEQYF
TGTGCCAGCCAAGGCGGGCCCTCCACCCCCGAGCAGTACTTC
>TRBJ2-3|NA|TRBD2|TRBV3-1
CASSHSSGSDTQYF
TGTGCCAGCAGCCATAGTAGCGGGAGTGATACGCAGTATTTT
>TRBJ2-3|NA|TRBD2|TRBV19
CASSMDGTSGVNTDTQYF
TGTGCCAGTAGTATGGATGGGACGAGCGGGGTAAACACAGATACGCAGTATTTT
>TRBJ2-1|many|NA|TRBV5-1
CASSLVPGSSYNEQFF
TGCGCCAGCAGCTTGGTTCCAGGGAGCTCCTACAATGAGCAGTTCTTC
>TRBJ2-3|many|NA|TRBV3-1
CASSQSASSTDTQYF
TGTGCCAGCAGCCAAAGCGCATCTAGCACAGATACGCAGTATTTT
>TRBJ1-2|many|NA|TRBV28
CASSFLVRAGYGYTF
TGTGCCAGCAGTTTTCTGGTGAGGGCAGGGTACGGCTACACCTTC
>TRBJ2-5|many|NA|TRBV5-5
CASSFTTLETQYF
TGTGCCAGCAGCTTCACAACCTTAGAGACCCAGTACTTC
>TRBJ1-5|many|TRBD1|TRBV3-1
CASSPDRGRPQHF
TGTGCCAGCAGCCCGGACAGGGGAAGGCCCCAGCATTTT
>TRBJ1-6|many|NA|TRBV7-2
CASSNQQGSRSPLHF
TGTGCCAGCAGCAACCAGCAGGGTTCTCGGTCACCCCTCCACTTT
>TRBJ1-2|many|NA|TRBV28
CASNTQAGVVGYTF
TGTGCCAGCAACACCCAAGCAGGGGTAGTTGGCTACACCTTC
>TRBJ1-6|NA|NA|TRBV27
CASSLNRYSPLHF
TGTGCCAGCAGTTTAAACAGATATTCACCCCTCCACTTT
>TRBJ2-1|NA|TRBD2|TRBV13
CASSGLAGGLNREQFF
TGTGCCAGCAGCGGACTAGCGGGAGGGTTGAACCGTGAGCAGTTCTTC
>TRBJ2-5|NA|TRBD1|TRBV14
CASSQEGQGEETQYF
TGTGCCAGCAGCCAAGAAGGGCAGGGGGAAGAGACCCAGTACTTC
>TRBJ2-3|few|NA|TRBV12-3/TRBV12-4
CASSPGTYATQYF
TGTGCCAGCAGTCCGGGGACTTACGCGACGCAGTATTTT
>TRBJ1-3|many|NA|TRBV7-2
CASSLPGLGNTIYF
TGTGCCAGCAGCTTACCAGGGCTCGGAAACACCATATATTTT
>TRBJ2-7|many|TRBD2|TRBV2
CASSPKGGRAYNEQYF
TGTGCCAGCAGCCCGAAGGGCGGGAGGGCCTACAACGAGCAGTACTTC
>TRBJ2-1|NA|NA|TRBV30
CAWSGQREQFF
TGTGCCTGGAGTGGACAGCGGGAGCAGTTCTTC
>TRBJ1-2|NA|NA|TRBV6-2/TRBV6-3
CASSAQGLGGYTF
TGTGCCAGCAGTGCACAGGGATTGGGAGGCTACACCTTC
>TRBJ2-1|few|NA|TRBV29-1
CSVPPGSSYNEQFF
TGCAGCGTTCCTCCAGGGAGCTCCTACAATGAGCAGTTCTTC
>TRBJ2-3|NA|TRBD2|TRBV7-9
CASSYRLAGADTQYF
TGTGCCAGCAGCTATAGACTAGCGGGAGCAGATACGCAGTATTTT
>TRBJ2-5|NA|TRBD2|TRBV7-9
CASSVWTSGEAQYF
TGTGCCAGCAGCGTATGGACTAGCGGGGAGGCCCAGTACTTC
>TRBJ2-3|few|NA|TRBV11-2
CASSLDAPTVTDTQYF
TGTGCCAGCAGCTTAGACGCCCCGACAGTAACAGATACGCAGTATTTT
>TRBJ2-5|NA|NA|TRBV19
CASSMGNQETQYF
TGTGCCAGTAGTATGGGGAACCAAGAGACCCAGTACTTC
>TRBJ1-5|many|TRBD1|TRBV10-1
CASTRDRDCQPQHF
TGCGCCAGCACTCGAGACAGGGACTGTCAGCCCCAGCATTTT
>TRBJ1-1|many|NA|TRBV30
CAWDLQFNTEAFF
TGTGCCTGGGACCTCCAGTTCAACACTGAAGCTTTCTTT
>TRBJ2-7|many|NA|TRBV30
CAWSEGFSYEQYF
TGTGCCTGGAGTGAGGGCTTCTCCTACGAGCAGTACTTC
>TRBJ2-7|NA|TRBD2|TRBV3-1
CASSQDPGAGGKYEQYF
TGTGCCAGCAGCCAAGATCCTGGAGCGGGAGGTAAATACGAGCAGTACTTC
>TRBJ2-7|many|NA|TRBV27
CASSSTGLEYEQYF
TGTGCCAGCAGTTCAACGGGGCTGGAGTACGAGCAGTACTTC
>TRBJ1-5|many|NA|TRBV30
CAWSVGRSTNSNQPQHF
TGTGCCTGGAGTGTCGGCCGATCTACAAATAGCAATCAGCCCCAGCATTTT
>TRBJ2-1|many|TRBD2|TRBV20-1
CSAWGTSGESSYNEQFF
TGCAGTGCTTGGGGTACTAGCGGAGAAAGCTCCTACAATGAGCAGTTCTTC
>TRBJ1-2|many|NA|TRBV7-9
CASSQMGVASYTF
TGTGCCAGCAGCCAAATGGGCGTTGCGAGCTACACCTTC
>TRBJ2-7|NA|TRBD1|TRBV11-2
CASSNRDRGAYEQYF
TGTGCCAGCAGCAACCGGGACAGGGGCGCCTACGAGCAGTACTTC
>TRBJ2-7|NA|TRBD2|TRBV20-1
CSALTSGRFYEQYF
TGCAGTGCGCTCACTAGCGGGAGGTTCTACGAGCAGTACTTC
>TRBJ2-1|many|NA|TRBV12-3/TRBV12-4
CASSVGYEQFF
TGTGCCAGCAGCGTGGGGTATGAGCAGTTCTTC
>TRBJ1-1|NA|NA|TRBV11-2
CASSLGYNTEAFF
TGTGCCAGCAGCTTAGGATATAACACTGAAGCTTTCTTT
>TRBJ2-3|many|NA|TRBV7-2
CASKVRGSVDTQYF
TGTGCCAGCAAAGTCAGGGGATCGGTAGATACGCAGTATTTT
>TRBJ1-1|many|TRBD1|TRBV28
CASSTGTGVGGAEAFF
TGTGCCAGCAGTACCGGGACAGGGGTCGGTGGGGCTGAAGCTTTCTTT